Sequencing of this TCR beta chain was carried out in a study of blood T cell repertoires in COVID-19. CDR3 size: 15 residues. CDR1 and CDR2 (germline): MDHEN, SYDVKM. With 3 bases removed from V and 5 bases from J, the gap between germline ends came to 13 bases. Profiling relied on immunoSEQ multiplex PCR, and the TCRdb table lists in-frame clones only, not all of them. Of roughly 400,000 clones in the sample, 90% were seen once. Sequencing input: PBMCs or T cells enriched from blood (not recorded which). The TCR comes from a man aged 18 to 29 who had recovered from COVID-19. The chain is built from TRBV28 and TRBJ2-2; D perhaps matches TRBD2 (7 bases). The CDR3 region is CASSFLRGGTGELFF. The DNA of the CDR3 is TGTGCCAGCAGTTTTTTAAGGGGGGGGACCGGGGAGCTGTTTTTT. Supplemented by reference TRBV28 and TRBJ2-2, the full variable domain reads DVKVTQSSRYLVKRTGEKVFLECVQDMDHENMFWYRQDPGLGLRLIYFSYDVKMKEKGDIPEGYSVSREKKERFSLILESASTNQTSMYLCASSFLRGGTGELFFGEGSRLTVL.